Detailed here is one TCR beta chain. Its antigen is unknown. The sample belongs to a study of tumor-infiltrating lymphocytes in localized non-small cell lung cancer. Profiling relied on immunoSEQ multiplex PCR, and the TCRdb table lists in-frame clones only, not all of them. This table has 6,000 to 8,500 clones, approximately 60% appearing once. The V gene end was trimmed by 5 bases and the J gene end by 5 bases; junction bases not matched to a gene: 9. CDR3 length: 14 amino acids. Germline CDR1 reads LNHDA; CDR2 reads SQIVND (reference sequence). Overall study results and limits: Higher tumor T cell infiltration than in uninvolved lung was supported by TCRbeta sequencing. Not all patients were TCR sequenced, owing to tissue quantity. Different pieces of the same tissue went to different assays, confounding technical variation with intratumor heterogeneity.

The receptor was derived from a human donor with non-small cell lung cancer. V and J are TRBV19 and TRBJ2-7; 7 bases match TRBD1. The sequenced sample was lung tumor tissue. The CDR3 sequence: CASSPRTGSDEQYF. CDR3 DNA sequence: TGTGCCAGTAGTCCCCGGACAGGCAGCGACGAGCAGTACTTC.